The present T cell receptor (beta chain) was sequenced within a study of T cell changes during pregnancy in multiple sclerosis. CDR3 length: 13 residues. CDR1 MDHEN and CDR2 SYDVKM come from the germline V gene. In this sample, this clone turned up a few times. Relative to the germline gene, one junction end is altered; a read error may explain this. This table comes from immunoSEQ multiplex PCR, and its TCRdb copy is limited to in-frame clones, with some not included. The table records 40,000 to 45,000 clones, over 90% of them present only once. The chain has TRBV28 and TRBJ1-1, with D hard to call. This TCR was recovered from a female donor with multiple sclerosis, enrolled in a pregnancy study. The sample consisted of CD8+ T cells from peripheral blood mononuclear cells, taken in the third trimester of pregnancy. The CDR3 loop reads CASSLSLNTEAFF. DNA of the CDR3: TGTGCCAGCAGCTTATCGTTGAACACTGAAGCTTTCTTT.